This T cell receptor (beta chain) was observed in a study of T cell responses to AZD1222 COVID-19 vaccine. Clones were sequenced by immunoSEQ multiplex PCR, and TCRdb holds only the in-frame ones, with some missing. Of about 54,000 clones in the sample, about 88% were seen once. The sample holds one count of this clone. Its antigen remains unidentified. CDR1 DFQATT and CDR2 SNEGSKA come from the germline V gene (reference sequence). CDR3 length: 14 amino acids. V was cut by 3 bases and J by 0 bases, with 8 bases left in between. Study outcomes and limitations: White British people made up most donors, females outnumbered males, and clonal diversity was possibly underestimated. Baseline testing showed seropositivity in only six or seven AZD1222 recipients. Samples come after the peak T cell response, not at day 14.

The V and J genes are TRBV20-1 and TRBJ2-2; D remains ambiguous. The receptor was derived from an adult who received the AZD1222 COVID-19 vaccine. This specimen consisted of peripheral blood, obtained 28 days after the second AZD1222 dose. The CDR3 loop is CSASGQPNTGELFF. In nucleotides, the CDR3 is TGCAGTGCTAGTGGGCAGCCGAACACCGGGGAGCTGTTTTTT.